This TCR beta chain was profiled in a study of radiotherapy plus CTLA-4 blockade in lung cancer. Background on the study: Disease control was present in around a third of patients, and objective responses in 18%.

Study-wide points: TCR clones from tumors expanded in blood after radiotherapy plus ipilimumab.

Alongside CTLA-4 blockade with ipilimumab, patients with chemo-refractory metastatic non-small-cell lung cancer received focal radiation. CDR1 and CDR2 from the germline V gene are SNHLY and FYNNEI. V lost 10 bases and J lost 3, with 19 bases in between. The CDR3 contains 15 residues. In the case of this clone: Its antigen remains unknown.

Here immunoSEQ multiplex PCR was the method, and the copy in TCRdb shows in-frame clones only, minus some. The top ten hold 5% to 5.5% of the sample, which has 110,000 or so clones, about four fifths seen once. The rearrangement uses TRBV2 and TRBJ1-3; D call uncertain. The specimen was peripheral blood, collected from a patient treated with radiotherapy plus ipilimumab. This sequence originates from a human donor with non-small cell lung cancer who had a partial response to radiotherapy plus ipilimumab. Written as DNA, the CDR3 is TGTGCCACTGACCTCGGGAGAGCCCTTGGAAACACCATATATTTT. Its protein product is CATDLGRALGNTIYF.